Below are 10 T cell receptor beta chains sequenced from a single sample in a study of cytomegalovirus exposure and HLA in healthy donors. Clones were read by immunoSEQ multiplex PCR, and TCRdb kept only the in-frame ones, dropping some. The sample carries about 330,000 clones, 86% recorded once. Specimen: PBMCs. The receptor source for this set is a woman between 18 and 29 years old in good health and CMV-seronegative.

The chain uses TRBV4-1 and TRBJ1-5, with TRBD1 identical over 7 bases. Germline CDR1 is MGHRA and CDR2 is YSYEKL. The CDR3 runs 17 residues. V gave up 0 bases and J gave up 0 bases; unmatched junction bases: 5. The CDR3 here is CASSQDRGTDSNQPQHF. CDR3 coding DNA: TGCGCCAGCAGCCAAGACCGCGGGACAGATAGCAATCAGCCCCAGCATTTT.

The rearrangement uses TRBV7-2 and TRBJ2-3; no clear D. Germline lookup yields CDR1 SGHTA and CDR2 FQGNSA. V was shortened by 4 bases and J by 4 bases, with 9 bases between the two germline ends. The CDR3 is 13 amino acids. CDR3 residues: CASSSPGPDTQYF. CDR3 coding DNA: TGTGCCAGCAGCTCCCCGGGTCCAGATACGCAGTATTTT. The full variable domain, in which reference TRBV7-2 and TRBJ2-3 provide the parts outside the CDR3, is GAGVSQSPSNKVTEKGKDVELRCDPISGHTALYWYRQSLGQGLEFLIYFQGNSAPDKSGLPSDRFSAERTGGSVSTLTIQRTQQEDSAVYLCASSSPGPDTQYFGPGTRLTVL.

This chain uses TRBV9 with TRBJ2-5, with 9 bases identical to TRBD1. The germline gives CDR1 SGDLS, CDR2 YYNGEE. The junction had 2 bases not matched to a gene; V was cut back by 0 bases and J by 2 bases. CDR3 length: 15 residues. For the CDR3, the DNA is TGTGCCAGCAGCGTAGTAGGACAGGGGCAAGAGACCCAGTACTTC. Encoded protein: CASSVVGQGQETQYF.

The V call is TRBV28, the J call TRBJ1-1; D perhaps matches TRBD1 (5 bases). V was shortened by 5 bases and J by 7 bases, with 8 bases between the two germline ends. CDR3 length: 11 residues. Per germline, CDR1 MDHEN and CDR2 SYDVKM. The CDR3 nucleotides are TGTGCCAGCAGTCAAGGACATGAAGCTTTCTTT. Translation gives CASSQGHEAFF.

This chain joins TRBV18 and TRBJ2-7, with TRBD2 identical over 10 bases. CDR1 and CDR2 (germline): KGHSH, LQKENI. The CDR3 covers 14 residues. The V gene end was trimmed by 5 bases and the J gene end by 3 bases; junction bases not matched to a gene: 4. The CDR3 nucleotides are TGTGCCAGCTCAACCGGGACTAGCGTCTACGAGCAGTACTTC. This translates into CASSTGTSVYEQYF.

V usage is TRBV5-1 and J usage is TRBJ2-7, with D possibly matching TRBD1 (7 bases). The germline V and J ends were trimmed by 4 bases and 2 bases, with 13 bases remaining between them. This CDR3 has 14 residues. Germline V CDR1 and CDR2: SGHRS, YFSETQ. DNA for the CDR3: TGCGCCAGCAGCCTCACAGGGGAGGCCTACGAGCAGTACTTC. Translation gives CASSLTGEAYEQYF. The variable domain in full, completed from reference TRBV5-1 and TRBJ2-7, reads KAGVTQTPRYLIKTRGQQVTLSCSPISGHRSVSWYQQTPGQGLQFLFEYFSETQRNKGNFPGRFSGRQFSNSRSEMNVSTLELGDSALYLCASSLTGEAYEQYFGPGTRLTVT.

The J gene is TRBJ2-7, the V gene TRBV25-1; TRBD2 matches at 7 bases. The CDR3 is made up of 17 amino acids. Germline loops: CDR1 MGHDK, CDR2 SYGVNS. V was pared by 4 bases and J by 1 base, with 13 bases of the junction left unmatched. In DNA form, the CDR3 reads TGTGCCAGCAGTGGAAGCAGGGAGGGAGGATCTTCCTACGAGCAGTACTTC. It translates to CASSGSREGGSSYEQYF.

The J gene is TRBJ2-7, the V gene TRBV7-2; 7 bases match TRBD1. In germline, CDR1 is SGHTA, CDR2 FQGNSA. This CDR3 is 13 amino acids long. The junction had 7 bases not matched to a gene; V was cut back by 5 bases and J by 6 bases. CDR3 amino acids: CASSPLGTAEQYF. Written as DNA, the CDR3 is TGTGCCAGCAGCCCCCTCGGGACAGCCGAGCAGTACTTC. Full variable domain (rest looked up from reference TRBV7-2 and TRBJ2-7): GAGVSQSPSNKVTEKGKDVELRCDPISGHTALYWYRQSLGQGLEFLIYFQGNSAPDKSGLPSDRFSAERTGGSVSTLTIQRTQQEDSAVYLCASSPLGTAEQYFGPGTRLTVT.

CDR3 coding DNA: TGTGCCAGCAGCCTGGGACAGGGGGAGCGGGAGCAGTACTTC. It encodes CASSLGQGEREQYF. The chain couples TRBV16 to TRBJ2-7, with 11 positions matching TRBD1. Germline V gene sequence: CDR1 KGHSY, CDR2 FQNENV. This CDR3 comprises 14 residues. J gave up 7 bases and V 4 bases, and 6 bases lay outside the gene matches.

V is TRBV15 and J is TRBJ2-2; 7 nucleotides agree with TRBD2. This CDR3 has 14 amino acids. CDR1 LNHNV and CDR2 YYDKDF come from the germline V gene (reference sequence). Trimming took 1 base from V and 6 from J; bases not matched to a gene: 2. The CDR3 loop reads CATSRVGGSGELFF. The DNA of the CDR3 is TGTGCCACCAGCAGAGTGGGGGGGTCCGGGGAGCTGTTTTTT.